This T cell receptor beta chain emerged from a study of ipilimumab plus nivolumab after autologous stem cell transplantation. TCRdb's copy holds only in-frame clones and misses some; the assay was immunoSEQ multiplex PCR. The table includes 37,000 or so clones, 80% to 95% detected once. This clone was found once. The sequenced sample was PBMCs, obtained in a trial of ipilimumab plus nivolumab as post-transplant consolidation. The TCR originated in a male donor with multiple myeloma.

CDR3 coding DNA: TGTGCCAGCAGTTACGGCCACTATAATTCACCCCTCCACTTT. The encoded protein is CASSYGHYNSPLHF. This chain joins TRBV6-5 and TRBJ1-6; D gene ambiguous. CDR1 is MNHEY and CDR2 is SVGAGI in the germline V gene. The CDR3 extends over 14 amino acids. V was shortened by 2 bases and J by 3 bases, with 5 bases between the two germline ends.